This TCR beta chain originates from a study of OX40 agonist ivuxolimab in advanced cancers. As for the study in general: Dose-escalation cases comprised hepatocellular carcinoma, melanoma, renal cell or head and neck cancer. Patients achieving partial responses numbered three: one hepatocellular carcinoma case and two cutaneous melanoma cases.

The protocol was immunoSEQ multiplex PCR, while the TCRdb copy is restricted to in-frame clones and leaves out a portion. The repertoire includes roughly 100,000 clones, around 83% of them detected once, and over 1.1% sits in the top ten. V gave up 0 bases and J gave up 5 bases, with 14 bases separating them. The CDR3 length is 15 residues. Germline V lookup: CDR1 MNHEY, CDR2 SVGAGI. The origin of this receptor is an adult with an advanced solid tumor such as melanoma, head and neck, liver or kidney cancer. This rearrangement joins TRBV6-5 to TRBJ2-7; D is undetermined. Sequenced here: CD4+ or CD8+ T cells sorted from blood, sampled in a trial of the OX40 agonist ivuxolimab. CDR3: CASSYSTKVWHEQYF. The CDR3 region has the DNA TGTGCCAGCAGTTACTCCACGAAAGTATGGCACGAGCAGTACTTC.